Reported below is one T cell receptor beta chain. The data stem from a study of blood T cell repertoires in COVID-19. Germline CDR1 is MDHEN and CDR2 is SYDVKM. With 10 bases removed from V and 6 bases from J, the gap between germline ends came to 18 bases. The CDR3 is 13 amino acids. The data were produced by immunoSEQ multiplex PCR, yet TCRdb's version contains in-frame clones alone and is incomplete. This table has under 250,000 clones, roughly 90% appearing once. The clonotype was recovered from a man over 45 with COVID-19, enrolled during active disease. The sample taken for sequencing was peripheral blood. This chain uses TRBV28 with TRBJ1-2; D remains ambiguous. The chain's CDR3 is CAIATGSPDGYTF. The CDR3 DNA sequence: TGTGCCATCGCGACCGGGTCCCCGGATGGCTACACCTTC.